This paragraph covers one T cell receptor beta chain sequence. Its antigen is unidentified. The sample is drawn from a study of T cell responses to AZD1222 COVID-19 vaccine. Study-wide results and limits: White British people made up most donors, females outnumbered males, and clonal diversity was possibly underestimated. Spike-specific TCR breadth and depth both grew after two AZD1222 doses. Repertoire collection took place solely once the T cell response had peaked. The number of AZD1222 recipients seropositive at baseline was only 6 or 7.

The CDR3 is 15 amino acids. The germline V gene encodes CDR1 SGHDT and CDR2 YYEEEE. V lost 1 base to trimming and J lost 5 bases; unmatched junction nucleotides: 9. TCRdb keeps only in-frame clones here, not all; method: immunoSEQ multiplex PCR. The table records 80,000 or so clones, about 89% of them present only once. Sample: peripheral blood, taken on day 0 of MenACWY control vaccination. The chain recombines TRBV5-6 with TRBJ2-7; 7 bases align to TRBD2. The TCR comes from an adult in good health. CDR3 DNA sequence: TGTGCCAGCAGCTTGCACGGGAGGCCCTTGGACGAGCAGTACTTC. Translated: CASSLHGRPLDEQYF.